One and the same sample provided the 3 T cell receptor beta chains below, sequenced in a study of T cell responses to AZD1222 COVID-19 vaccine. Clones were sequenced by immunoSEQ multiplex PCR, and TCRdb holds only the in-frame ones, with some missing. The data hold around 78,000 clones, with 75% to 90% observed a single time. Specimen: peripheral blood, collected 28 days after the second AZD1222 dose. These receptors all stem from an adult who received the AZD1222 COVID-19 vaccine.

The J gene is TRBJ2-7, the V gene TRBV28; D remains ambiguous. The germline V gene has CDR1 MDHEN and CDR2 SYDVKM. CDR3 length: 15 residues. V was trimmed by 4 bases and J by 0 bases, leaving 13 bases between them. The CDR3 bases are TGTGCCAGCAGTTCCCCGCCTGGGGACTCCTACGAGCAGTACTTC. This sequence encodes CASSSPPGDSYEQYF.

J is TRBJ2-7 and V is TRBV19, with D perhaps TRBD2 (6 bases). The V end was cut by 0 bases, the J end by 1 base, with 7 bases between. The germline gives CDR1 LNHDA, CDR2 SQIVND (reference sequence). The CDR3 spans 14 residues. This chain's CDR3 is CASSIEGRSYEQYF. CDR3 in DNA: TGTGCCAGTAGTATAGAGGGGAGGTCCTACGAGCAGTACTTC.

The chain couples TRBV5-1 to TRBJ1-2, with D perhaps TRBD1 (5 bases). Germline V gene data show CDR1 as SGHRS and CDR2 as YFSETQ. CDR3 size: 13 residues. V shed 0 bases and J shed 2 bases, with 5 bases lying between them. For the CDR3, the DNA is TGCGCCAGCAGCTTGGAGGGGAACTATGGCTACACCTTC. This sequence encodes CASSLEGNYGYTF.